The 17 T cell receptor beta chains given below trace back to one sample, sequenced in a study of cytotoxic CD8 clonotypes in ibrutinib-treated CLL. The method was immunoSEQ multiplex PCR; TCRdb's version includes in-frame clones alone and lacks a portion of them. The sample consists of fewer than 150,000 clones, under 90% of them appearing once. The specimen was PBMCs, collected after 24 months of ibrutinib treatment. The receptors shown here come from a human donor with chronic lymphocytic leukemia.

V gene TRBV7-9 combines with J gene TRBJ1-1; perhaps TRBD1 as D (6 bases). CDR1 is SEHNR, CDR2 FQNEAQ, per germline (reference sequence). The V end lost 10 bases, the J end lost 0 bases, and 15 bases lay between the germline ends. This CDR3 spans 14 amino acids. The CDR3 sequence is CATQDSPMNTEAFF. The CDR3 nucleotides are TGTGCCACCCAGGACAGCCCCATGAACACTGAAGCTTTCTTT. Together with reference TRBV7-9 and TRBJ1-1, the CDR3 gives the full variable domain: DTGVSQNPRHKITKRGQNVTFRCDPISEHNRLYWYRQTLGQGPEFLTYFQNEAQLEKSRLLSDRFSAERPKGSFSTLEIQRTEQGDSAMYLCATQDSPMNTEAFFGQGTRLTVV.

V is TRBV12-5 and J is TRBJ1-1, with 11 bases aligning to TRBD1. CDR1 LGHNT and CDR2 FRNRAP come from the germline V gene. V shed 1 base, J shed 1 base, and the junction held 5 bases outside the gene matches. This CDR3 has 17 amino acids. CDR3 bases: TGTGCTAGTGGTTTGGGAGGGACAGGGGGAAGGAACACTGAAGCTTTCTTT. Translation: CASGLGGTGGRNTEAFF.

J is TRBJ2-1 and V is TRBV10-3, with D perhaps matching TRBD1 (6 bases). The CDR3 length is 15 residues. Trimming removed 6 bases at V and 7 bases at J, with 19 bases between. Looked up from germline, CDR1 is ENHRY and CDR2 is SYGVKD. DNA of the CDR3: TGTGCCATCAGCTCGGGGAGCAGAGGGGGTAATGAGCAGTTCTTC. Translating gives CAISSGSRGGNEQFF.

The chain uses TRBV9 and TRBJ2-7; possible D gene TRBD1, 6 bases. This CDR3 has 13 residues. Trimming cost V 0 bases and J 4 bases, with 8 bases left between them. Germline V gene lookup returns CDR1 SGDLS and CDR2 YYNGEE. The CDR3 spells CASSVGGTYEQYF. CDR3 bases: TGTGCCAGCAGCGTAGGGGGGACATACGAGCAGTACTTC.

The rearrangement joins TRBV2 to TRBJ2-6; 7 nucleotides line up with TRBD1. CDR3 size: 15 residues. Germline assignment: CDR1 SNHLY and CDR2 FYNNEI. The trim removed 7 bases at V and 2 bases at J, leaving 5 bases unmatched. For the CDR3, the DNA is TGTGCCAGCACCTCCGACAGGGCTGGGGCCAACGTCCTGACTTTC. Translated, it gives CASTSDRAGANVLTF. The entire variable domain, with the rest obtained from reference TRBV2 and TRBJ2-6, is as follows: EPEVTQTPSHQVTQMGQEVILRCVPISNHLYFYWYRQILGQKVEFLVSFYNNEISEKSEIFDDQFSVERPDGSNFTLKIRSTKLEDSAMYFCASTSDRAGANVLTFGAGSRLTVL.

This clone was counted between two and nine times. The V call is TRBV27, the J call TRBJ2-3; 11 bases are shared with TRBD2. This CDR3 has 17 residues. Germline loops: CDR1 MNHEY, CDR2 SMNVEV (reference sequence). V was clipped by 5 bases and J by 2 bases; unmatched bases: 9. The CDR3 nucleotides are TGTGCCAGCAGTCCCCAGACTAGCGGGGCTAACACAGATACGCAGTATTTT. Its protein is CASSPQTSGANTDTQYF.

The chain links TRBV11-1 to TRBJ2-3, with 8 bases that match TRBD2. This CDR3 region has 13 residues. After removal of 4 bases from V and 8 bases from J, the junction contained 5 bases not matched to a gene. Germline V gene data show CDR1 as SGHAT and CDR2 as FQDESV (reference sequence). The CDR3: CASSSGLEGTQYF. For the CDR3, the DNA is TGTGCCAGCAGCTCGGGACTAGAGGGTACGCAGTATTTT.

J is TRBJ2-7 and V is TRBV4-2; maybe TRBD2 (6 bases). The germline V gene encodes CDR1 LGHNA and CDR2 YNFKEQ. The CDR3 covers 13 residues. Trimming removed 4 bases from V and 3 bases from J, with 10 bases in between. The CDR3 reads CASSLRGGYEQYF. CDR3 DNA sequence: TGTGCCAGCAGCCTCCGGGGAGGCTACGAGCAGTACTTC.

In nucleotides, the CDR3 is TGTGCCATCAGTGTCGCAGGGGCTGAAAAACTGTTTTTT. This sequence encodes CAISVAGAEKLFF. The genes are TRBV10-3 and TRBJ1-4; TRBD1 is a possible D gene (6 bases). The CDR3 runs to 13 residues. Germline V gene sequence: CDR1 ENHRY, CDR2 SYGVKD. The V end lost 4 bases, the J end lost 7 bases, and 10 bases lay between the germline ends.

The CDR3 nucleotides are TGTGCCAGCAGTTACTCGGGCAGCCCTAATTCACCCCTCCACTTT. Translating it yields CASSYSGSPNSPLHF. V is TRBV6-6 and J is TRBJ1-6; D gene uncertain. This CDR3 comprises 15 residues. CDR1 and CDR2 from the germline V gene are MNHNY and SVGAGI (reference sequence). Trimming cost V 0 bases and J 6 bases, with 9 bases left between them.

The chain uses TRBV27 and TRBJ1-1; D gene ambiguous. V dropped 3 bases and J dropped 4 bases, with 15 bases sitting between them. The CDR3 contains 15 residues. Germline V CDR1 and CDR2: MNHEY, SMNVEV (reference sequence). The CDR3 region has the DNA TGTGCCAGCAGTTTTCTCAGTACTCGGGGCACTGAAGCTTTCTTT. It yields the protein CASSFLSTRGTEAFF.

The CDR3 protein is CASSLDPIVGQGNQPQHF. The CDR3 bases are TGCGCCAGCAGCTTGGACCCAATCGTAGGACAGGGAAATCAGCCCCAGCATTTT. This chain joins TRBV5-1 and TRBJ1-5; 8 bases match TRBD1. Germline V CDR1 and CDR2: SGHRS, YFSETQ. The V and J ends lost 0 bases and 4 bases, in that order; junction bases with no gene match: 12. The CDR3 extends over 18 amino acids. Based on the CDR3 plus reference TRBV5-1 and TRBJ1-5, the full variable domain is KAGVTQTPRYLIKTRGQQVTLSCSPISGHRSVSWYQQTPGQGLQFLFEYFSETQRNKGNFPGRFSGRQFSNSRSEMNVSTLELGDSALYLCASSLDPIVGQGNQPQHFGDGTRLSIL.

This sequence joins TRBV28 and TRBJ1-4; D is possibly TRBD1 (5 bases). Germline V gives CDR1 MDHEN, CDR2 SYDVKM. Trimming removed 2 bases from V and 8 bases from J, with 12 bases in between. The CDR3 is 14 residues long. CDR3 sequence reads: CASSLGGIREKLFF. The CDR3 coding sequence is TGTGCCAGCAGTTTAGGGGGAATCAGGGAAAAACTGTTTTTT.

This clone was seen only a few times. Distinct nucleotide sequences in the sample also encode this CDR3. The chain links TRBV7-9 to TRBJ1-2; 10 positions match TRBD1. The germline V gene encodes CDR1 SEHNR and CDR2 FQNEAQ (reference sequence). The V and J ends lost 3 bases and 2 bases, in that order; junction bases with no gene match: 0. The CDR3 totals 14 residues. The CDR3 is CASSLTGGNYGYTF. The DNA for the CDR3 is TGTGCCAGCAGCTTGACAGGGGGCAACTATGGCTACACCTTC.

The chain is built from TRBV7-3 and TRBJ2-5; a weak D match, TRBD1 (5 bases). The germline V and J ends were trimmed by 5 bases and 1 base, with 11 bases remaining between them. This CDR3 contains 14 residues. Germline V gives CDR1 SGHTA, CDR2 FQGTGA. CDR3: CASSLGASQETQYF. For the CDR3, the DNA is TGTGCCAGCAGCCTAGGGGCTTCCCAAGAGACCCAGTACTTC.

The chain combines TRBV19 with TRBJ2-1; TRBD2 agrees at 7 bases. The CDR3 is made up of 13 amino acids. Per the germline V gene, CDR1 is LNHDA and CDR2 is SQIVND (reference sequence). Trimming at V came to 10 bases and at J to 4 bases, leaving 7 bases not matched to a gene. CDR3: CATAGLHYNEQFF. CDR3 coding DNA: TGTGCCACCGCGGGACTACATTACAATGAGCAGTTCTTC.

This clone was counted between two and nine times. This chain uses TRBV5-1 with TRBJ1-1; D uncertain. V shed 2 bases and J shed 1 base, with 12 bases lying between them. CDR1 is SGHRS, CDR2 YFSETQ, per germline. The CDR3 is 15 residues long. The CDR3 nucleotides read TGCGCCAGCAGCTTATTAGGCACAACGAACACTGAAGCTTTCTTT. This sequence encodes CASSLLGTTNTEAFF. Using reference TRBV5-1 and TRBJ1-1 for the parts outside the CDR3, the full variable domain is KAGVTQTPRYLIKTRGQQVTLSCSPISGHRSVSWYQQTPGQGLQFLFEYFSETQRNKGNFPGRFSGRQFSNSRSEMNVSTLELGDSALYLCASSLLGTTNTEAFFGQGTRLTVV.